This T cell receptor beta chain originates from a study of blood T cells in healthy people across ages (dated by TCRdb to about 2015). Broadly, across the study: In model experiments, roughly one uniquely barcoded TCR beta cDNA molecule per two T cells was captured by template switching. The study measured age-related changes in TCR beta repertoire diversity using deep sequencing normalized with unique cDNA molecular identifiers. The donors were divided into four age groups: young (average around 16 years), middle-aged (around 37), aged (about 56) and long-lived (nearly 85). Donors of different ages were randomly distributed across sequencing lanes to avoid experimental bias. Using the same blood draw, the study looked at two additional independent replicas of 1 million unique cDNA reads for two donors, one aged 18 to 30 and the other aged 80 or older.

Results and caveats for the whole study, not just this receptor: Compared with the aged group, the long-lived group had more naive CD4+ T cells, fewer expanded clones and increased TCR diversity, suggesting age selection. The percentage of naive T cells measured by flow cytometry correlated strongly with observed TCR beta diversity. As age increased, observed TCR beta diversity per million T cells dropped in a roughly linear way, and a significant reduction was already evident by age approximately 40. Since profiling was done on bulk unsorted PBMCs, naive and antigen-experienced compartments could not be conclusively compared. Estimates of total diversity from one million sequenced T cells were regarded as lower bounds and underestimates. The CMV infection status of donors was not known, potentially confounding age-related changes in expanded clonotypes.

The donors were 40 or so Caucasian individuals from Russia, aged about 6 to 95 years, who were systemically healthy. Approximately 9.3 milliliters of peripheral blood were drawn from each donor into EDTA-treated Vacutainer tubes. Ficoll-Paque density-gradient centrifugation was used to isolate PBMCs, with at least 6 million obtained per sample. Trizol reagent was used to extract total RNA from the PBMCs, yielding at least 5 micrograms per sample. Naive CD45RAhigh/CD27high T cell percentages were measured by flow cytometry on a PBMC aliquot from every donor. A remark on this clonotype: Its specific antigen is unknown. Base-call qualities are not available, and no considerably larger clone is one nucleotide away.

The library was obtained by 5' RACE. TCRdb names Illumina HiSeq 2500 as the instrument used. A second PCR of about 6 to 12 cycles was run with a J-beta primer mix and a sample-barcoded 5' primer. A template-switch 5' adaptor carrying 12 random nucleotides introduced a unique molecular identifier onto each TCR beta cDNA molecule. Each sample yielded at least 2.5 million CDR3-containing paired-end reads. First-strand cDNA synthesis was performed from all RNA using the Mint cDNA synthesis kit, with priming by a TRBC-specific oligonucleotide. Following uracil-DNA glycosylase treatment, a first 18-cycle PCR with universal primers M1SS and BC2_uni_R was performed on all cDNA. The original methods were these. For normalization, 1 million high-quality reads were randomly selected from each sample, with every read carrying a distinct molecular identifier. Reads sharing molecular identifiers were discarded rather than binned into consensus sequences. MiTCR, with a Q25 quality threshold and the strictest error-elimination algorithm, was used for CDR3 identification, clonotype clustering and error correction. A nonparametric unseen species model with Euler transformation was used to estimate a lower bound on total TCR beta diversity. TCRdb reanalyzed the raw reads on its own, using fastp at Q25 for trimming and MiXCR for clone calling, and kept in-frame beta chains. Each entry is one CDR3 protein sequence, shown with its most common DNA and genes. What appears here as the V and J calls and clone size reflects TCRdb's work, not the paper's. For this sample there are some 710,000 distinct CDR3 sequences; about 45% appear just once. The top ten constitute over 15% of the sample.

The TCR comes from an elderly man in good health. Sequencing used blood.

In nucleotides, the sequence is TGCAGTGCTAGAGATTTCACTGCCTCAGATACGCAGTATTTT. Translated, it reads CSARDFTASDTQYF. The rearranged chain carries TRBV20-1 and TRBJ2-3, with the identity of the D gene unclear. The trim is 0 bases for V and 4 bases for J, with a gap of 11 bases between the germline ends. Counted from cysteine to phenylalanine, this CDR3 has 14 amino acids. Only the CDR3 DNA is retained, 42 bases long and in frame from the first base. The germline V gene (reference sequence) sets CDR1 to DFQATT and CDR2 to SNEGSKA.